This T cell receptor beta chain was recovered during a study of cytomegalovirus exposure and HLA in healthy donors. Study conclusions and caveats: Most TCR sequences were uncommon, yet certain public TCRs appeared in many donors. The tendency of first-cohort TCR clusters to co-occur in the approximately 120 validation repertoires was identified by a subsequent analysis. High sensitivity and specificity were reportedly achieved when the classifier diagnosed cytomegalovirus status. The investigators catalogued 164 TCR beta chains as cytomegalovirus-associated.

Here immunoSEQ multiplex PCR was the method, and the copy in TCRdb shows in-frame clones only, minus some. The sample yields 50,000 or so clones, roughly nine tenths seen once. Turning to this clone: As yet, its antigen is unknown.

The CDR3 sequence is 17 residues long. Trimming took 4 bases from V and 2 from J; bases not matched to a gene: 10. Germline V gene data show CDR1 as SGHDT and CDR2 as YYEEEE. This sequence was found in a woman aged 25-40 years in good health and CMV-seronegative. The J gene is TRBJ2-1, the V gene TRBV5-6; 9 nucleotides line up with TRBD2. The sequenced material came from PBMCs. CDR3: CASSRGRGGRAYNEQFF. The CDR3 DNA is TGTGCCAGCAGCCGGGGGAGGGGCGGGAGGGCCTACAATGAGCAGTTCTTC.